Each of the 8 T cell receptor beta chains below was sequenced from the same sample in a study of T cell responses to AZD1222 COVID-19 vaccine. TCRdb's table, derived via immunoSEQ multiplex PCR, lists solely in-frame clones and lacks some. The sample yields around 150,000 clones, around 95% seen once. The sample in question was peripheral blood, obtained on day 0 of AZD1222 vaccination. The receptors were sampled from an adult in good health.

The chain joins TRBV19 to TRBJ1-5; 7 nucleotides match TRBD1. Germline CDR1 and CDR2: LNHDA and SQIVND (reference sequence). The J segment lost 0 bases and the V segment lost 6 bases, leaving 5 bases of the junction unmatched. The CDR3 is 15 residues long. The CDR3 loop is CASRTQGNSNQPQHF. CDR3 nucleotide sequence: TGTGCCAGTAGGACACAGGGGAATAGCAATCAGCCCCAGCATTTT.

The rearrangement links TRBV18 to TRBJ1-1; perhaps TRBD1 as D (5 bases). The germline V and J ends were trimmed by 2 bases and 5 bases, with 15 bases remaining between them. CDR1 KGHSH and CDR2 LQKENI come from the germline V gene. The CDR3 is 15 residues long. The CDR3 loop is CASSPSPSRDTEAFF. In nucleotides, the CDR3 is TGTGCCAGCTCACCATCTCCAAGCAGGGATACTGAAGCTTTCTTT.

V usage is TRBV5-1 and J usage is TRBJ2-5; no firm D call. The CDR3 loop spans 11 amino acids. V lost 8 bases and J 2 bases, leaving 7 bases between the germline ends. Germline V lookup: CDR1 SGHRS, CDR2 YFSETQ. The DNA for the CDR3 is TGCGCCAGTGCCGTTCAAGAGACCCAGTACTTC. Its translation is CASAVQETQYF. The entire variable domain, with the rest obtained from reference TRBV5-1 and TRBJ2-5, is as follows: KAGVTQTPRYLIKTRGQQVTLSCSPISGHRSVSWYQQTPGQGLQFLFEYFSETQRNKGNFPGRFSGRQFSNSRSEMNVSTLELGDSALYLCASAVQETQYFGPGTRLLVL.

V usage is TRBV7-8 and J usage is TRBJ1-3; D might be TRBD1 (5 bases). V lost 5 bases to trimming and J lost 2 bases, with 19 bases between them. This CDR3 has 17 residues. The germline V gene encodes CDR1 SGHVS and CDR2 FQNEAQ. CDR3 sequence reads: CASSPRDGGIAGNTIYF. The DNA for the CDR3 is TGTGCCAGCAGCCCGAGGGATGGGGGTATAGCTGGAAACACCATATATTTT.

This clone was seen just once. The chain employs TRBV5-1 and TRBJ2-1; 12 bases line up with TRBD1. The CDR3 runs to 15 residues. With 5 bases clipped from V and 7 bases from J, the junction kept 7 bases outside the gene matches. Germline loops: CDR1 SGHRS, CDR2 YFSETQ. Written as DNA, the CDR3 is TGCGCCAGCAGGGGGACAGGGGGCGTTTGGAATGAGCAGTTCTTC. It yields the protein CASRGTGGVWNEQFF.

The rearrangement joins TRBV9 to TRBJ1-1; perhaps TRBD1 as D (6 bases). Trimming stripped 4 bases from V and 2 bases from J, with 15 bases between. This CDR3 region has 15 residues. The V gene's germline CDR1 is SGDLS and CDR2 YYNGEE. CDR3 sequence: CASSPRGAGNTEAFF. The CDR3 DNA reads TGTGCCAGCAGCCCCCGGGGGGCGGGAAACACTGAAGCTTTCTTT.

The chain couples TRBV2 to TRBJ1-1; 8 bases match TRBD1. The germline V gene encodes CDR1 SNHLY and CDR2 FYNNEI. V gave up 5 bases and J gave up 3 bases; unmatched junction bases: 5. The CDR3 is 14 residues long. CDR3 amino acids: CASSPNRGDTEAFF. CDR3 DNA sequence: TGTGCCAGCAGTCCGAACAGGGGGGACACTGAAGCTTTCTTT.

The V and J genes are TRBV18 and TRBJ2-7; 8 nucleotides match TRBD1. Losses at the gene ends were 6 bases for V and 5 bases for J; bases not matched to a gene: 3. The V gene's germline CDR1 is KGHSH and CDR2 LQKENI. The CDR3 is 12 amino acids. The CDR3 coding sequence is TGTGCCAGCTCCATGGACAGGGACGAGCAGTACGTC. Translating it yields CASSMDRDEQYV.